This T cell receptor (beta chain) derives from a study of blood T cells in healthy people across ages. Study conclusions and caveats: Roughly linear declines in TCR beta diversity per million T cells occurred with age.

There were at least 5 micrograms of total RNA extracted from every sample. CDR1 and CDR2 (germline): SGHRS, YFSETQ. This CDR3 has 15 residues. J lost 4 bases, V lost 4 bases, and 7 bases had no gene match. To note about this clonotype: Its antigen is unidentified.

A J-beta primer mix and a sample-barcoded 5' primer were used in a second PCR of about 6 to 12 cycles. TCRdb re-called the 5' RACE reads through MiXCR, storing one row per CDR3 protein. The data show about 1,400,000 distinct CDR3 sequences, 40% to 50% seen once. Material: blood. This sequence originates from a woman in her late teens or twenties in good health. The J gene is TRBJ2-7, the V gene TRBV5-1; 11 bases match TRBD2. CDR3 DNA sequence: TGCGCCAGCAGCATGACTAGCGGGGTTGGGTACGAGCAGTACTTC. Translated: CASSMTSGVGYEQYF.